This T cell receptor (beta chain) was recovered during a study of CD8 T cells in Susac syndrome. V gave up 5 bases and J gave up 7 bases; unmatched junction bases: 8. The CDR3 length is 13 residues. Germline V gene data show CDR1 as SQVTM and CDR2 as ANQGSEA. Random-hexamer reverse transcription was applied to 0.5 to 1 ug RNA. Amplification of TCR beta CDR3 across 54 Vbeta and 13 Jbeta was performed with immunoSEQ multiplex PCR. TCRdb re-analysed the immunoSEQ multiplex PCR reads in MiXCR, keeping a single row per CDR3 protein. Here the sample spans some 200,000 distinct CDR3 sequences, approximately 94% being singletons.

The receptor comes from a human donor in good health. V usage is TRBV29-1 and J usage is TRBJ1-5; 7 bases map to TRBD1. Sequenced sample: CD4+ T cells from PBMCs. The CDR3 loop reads CSVTQGWGQPQHF. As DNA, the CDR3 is TGCAGCGTTACACAGGGGTGGGGACAGCCCCAGCATTTT.